The 21 T cell receptor beta chains reported below all come from one sample, sequenced in a study of blood T cell repertoires in COVID-19. Sequencing used immunoSEQ multiplex PCR; TCRdb keeps in-frame clones, though not all of them. The data contain about 120,000 clones, over 80% of them singletons. The source material was peripheral blood. The source is a woman between 70 and 85 years old with acute or convalescent COVID-19.

The CDR3 DNA follows: TGTGCCAGTAATCCCGGACAAATAGGTGGCTACACCTTC. This codes for CASNPGQIGGYTF. This chain uses TRBV6-5 with TRBJ1-2, with a possible D match to TRBD1 (5 bases). V dropped 9 bases and J dropped 7 bases, with 18 bases sitting between them. The CDR3 has 13 amino acids. CDR1 MNHEY and CDR2 SVGAGI come from the germline V gene.

The chain recombines TRBV18 with TRBJ1-6; 7 positions agree with TRBD1. CDR3 length: 16 amino acids. Germline-derived CDR1 and CDR2 are KGHSH and LQKENI. V gave up 4 bases and J gave up 10 bases; unmatched junction bases: 13. In DNA, the CDR3 is TGTGCCAGCTCACAGGCCCGGACAGGAATTGGGTCACCCCTCCACTTT. Translated, it gives CASSQARTGIGSPLHF.

The chain is built from TRBV9 and TRBJ2-1, with 8 bases that match TRBD2. V lost 0 bases and J lost 1; bases outside the gene matches: 6. In germline, CDR1 is SGDLS, CDR2 YYNGEE. This CDR3 contains 17 residues. The CDR3 protein is CASSVVGGAGSYNEQFF. CDR3 in DNA: TGTGCCAGCAGCGTAGTCGGGGGGGCCGGGTCCTACAATGAGCAGTTCTTC. Full variable domain (outside the CDR3, taken from reference TRBV9 and TRBJ2-1): DSGVTQTPKHLITATGQRVTLRCSPRSGDLSVYWYQQSLDQGLQFLIQYYNGEERAKGNILERFSAQQFPDLHSELNLSSLELGDSALYFCASSVVGGAGSYNEQFFGPGTRLTVL.

The chain uses TRBV6-5 and TRBJ1-5; 8 bases are shared with TRBD1. CDR1 MNHEY and CDR2 SVGAGI come from the germline V gene. The CDR3 totals 14 residues. The J segment lost 9 bases and the V segment lost 6 bases, leaving 10 bases of the junction unmatched. The chain's CDR3 is CASSLRTGPWPQHF. In DNA form, the CDR3 reads TGTGCCAGCAGCCTCCGGACAGGGCCTTGGCCCCAGCATTTT.

The genes are TRBV11-3 and TRBJ2-1; 8 bases map to TRBD1. Germline V gene sequence: CDR1 SGHNT, CDR2 YENEEA. This CDR3 region has 15 residues. V lost 5 bases and J lost 4; bases outside the gene matches: 7. CDR3 nucleotide sequence: TGTGCCAGCAGCCCGGCAGGGGGCAGGTACAATGAGCAGTTCTTC. This codes for CASSPAGGRYNEQFF.

V is TRBV18 and J is TRBJ2-5; the match to TRBD2 covers 7 bases. The CDR3 has 16 amino acids. The germline V gene has CDR1 KGHSH and CDR2 LQKENI. V shed 4 bases, J shed 1 base, and the junction held 9 bases outside the gene matches. CDR3 DNA sequence: TGTGCCAGCTCACTTCTAGCGGCGACCCCCCAAGAGACCCAGTACTTC. This gives the protein CASSLLAATPQETQYF.

This clone was observed a single time. The V gene is TRBV6-5, the J gene TRBJ2-5, with a possible D match to TRBD1 (5 bases). There are 13 residues in the CDR3. The V and J ends lost 2 bases and 1 base respectively, with 5 bases between them. Germline V gene sequence: CDR1 MNHEY, CDR2 SVGAGI. In DNA form, the CDR3 reads TGTGCCAGCAGTTACGACAGCCAAGAGACCCAGTACTTC. Protein: CASSYDSQETQYF.

The gene calls are TRBV5-1 and TRBJ2-2, with D maybe TRBD2 (5 bases). This CDR3 is 16 amino acids long. Germline V lookup: CDR1 SGHRS, CDR2 YFSETQ. V was shortened by 2 bases and J by 0 bases, with 11 bases between the two germline ends. CDR3 protein: CASSFGDSTNTGELFF. In nucleotides, the CDR3 is TGCGCCAGCAGCTTCGGGGATTCCACGAACACCGGGGAGCTGTTTTTT. The full variable domain, with the rest looked up from reference TRBV5-1 and TRBJ2-2, is KAGVTQTPRYLIKTRGQQVTLSCSPISGHRSVSWYQQTPGQGLQFLFEYFSETQRNKGNFPGRFSGRQFSNSRSEMNVSTLELGDSALYLCASSFGDSTNTGELFFGEGSRLTVL.

The rearrangement joins TRBV19 to TRBJ2-2; D gene unclear. V was shortened by 5 bases and J by 4 bases, with 14 bases between the two germline ends. This CDR3 comprises 15 residues. The germline V gene encodes CDR1 LNHDA and CDR2 SQIVND (reference sequence). DNA for the CDR3: TGTGCCAGTAGTCTCATTCTGGGCCTCACCGGGGAGCTGTTTTTT. Amino acids: CASSLILGLTGELFF.

There are a few counts of this clone. The chain combines TRBV7-9 with TRBJ1-3; D is perhaps TRBD1 (5 bases). The CDR3 extends over 17 amino acids. Germline V gene lookup returns CDR1 SEHNR and CDR2 FQNEAQ (reference sequence). The V end lost 2 bases, the J end lost 0 bases, and 14 bases lay between the germline ends. The CDR3 DNA follows: TGTGCCAGCAGCTTACGGCTGACAGCTACCTCTGGAAACACCATATATTTT. This translates into CASSLRLTATSGNTIYF. The variable domain in full, completed from reference TRBV7-9 and TRBJ1-3, reads DTGVSQNPRHKITKRGQNVTFRCDPISEHNRLYWYRQTLGQGPEFLTYFQNEAQLEKSRLLSDRFSAERPKGSFSTLEIQRTEQGDSAMYLCASSLRLTATSGNTIYFGEGSWLTVV.

The chain recombines TRBV6-1 with TRBJ2-3; no definite D call. Germline V lookup: CDR1 MNHNS, CDR2 SASEGT. The CDR3 consists of 13 residues. The V end lost 2 bases, the J end lost 6 bases, and 9 bases lay between the germline ends. CDR3 protein: CASSEPPLDTQYF. The CDR3 DNA reads as TGTGCCAGCAGTGAACCCCCGTTGGATACGCAGTATTTT.

The genes are TRBV3-1 (or the pseudogene TRBV3-2) and TRBJ2-3, with D maybe TRBD2 (6 bases). There are 16 residues in the CDR3. V shed 4 bases and J shed 0 bases, with 14 bases lying between them. Germline CDR1 and CDR2: LGHDT and YNNKEL (reference sequence). As DNA, the CDR3 is TGTGCCAGCAGCCTACTGGGGGGACCCAGCACAGATACGCAGTATTTT. This encodes CASSLLGGPSTDTQYF.

This clone has more than one count but fewer than ten. V and J are TRBV6-1 and TRBJ2-4; 11 nucleotides match TRBD2. Germline CDR1 and CDR2: MNHNS and SASEGT. The CDR3 runs to 16 residues. J was trimmed by 6 bases and V by 2 bases; bases with no gene match: 6. CDR3 DNA sequence: TGTGCCAGCAGTGAAAGAAGGGGGACTAGCGGAAACATTCAGTACTTC. It is translated as CASSERRGTSGNIQYF.

This clone was counted only a few times. This chain joins TRBV7-9 and TRBJ2-7; D remains ambiguous. Trimming shortened V by 5 bases and J by 6 bases, and 14 bases separated the two germline ends. The germline gives CDR1 SEHNR, CDR2 FQNEAQ (reference sequence). CDR3 length: 13 amino acids. CDR3 nucleotides: TGTGCCAGCAGCCCTAATACGGGTGGCGAGCAGTACTTC. Amino acids: CASSPNTGGEQYF.

This rearrangement joins TRBV2 to TRBJ1-5, with D possibly TRBD1 on 6 matching bases. The V and J ends lost 5 bases and 1 base respectively, with 12 bases between them. The CDR3 is 15 amino acids. Germline V gives CDR1 SNHLY, CDR2 FYNNEI. The CDR3 region is CASSPGVVSNQPQHF. DNA for the CDR3: TGTGCCAGCAGTCCAGGGGTTGTCAGCAATCAGCCCCAGCATTTT.

The V call is TRBV28, the J call TRBJ1-6, with 9 positions matching TRBD1. The germline CDR1 and CDR2 sequences are MDHEN and SYDVKM. CDR3 length: 15 residues. After removal of 3 bases from V and 9 bases from J, the junction contained 6 bases not matched to a gene. The CDR3 spells CASSLGTGIVSPLHF. CDR3 in DNA: TGTGCCAGCAGTTTGGGGACAGGGATAGTTTCACCCCTCCACTTT.

The chain uses TRBV28 and TRBJ1-2; 7 positions match TRBD1. CDR3 length equals 15 residues. CDR1 and CDR2 from the germline V gene are MDHEN and SYDVKM. Trimming removed 1 base from V and 4 bases from J; junction bases left unmatched: 6. Here the CDR3 reads CASSLSTGQTYGYTF. DNA for the CDR3: TGTGCCAGCAGTTTATCCACGGGACAGACCTATGGCTACACCTTC.

The chain couples TRBV30 to TRBJ2-1, with 7 bases identical to TRBD2. The CDR3 runs 11 residues. Trimming cost V 2 bases and J 15 bases; bases outside gene matches: 7. The germline gives CDR1 GTSNPN, CDR2 SVGIG (reference sequence). The CDR3 spells CAWSSGLVMFF. The CDR3 nucleotides read TGTGCCTGGAGTTCTGGACTAGTGATGTTCTTC.

The chain combines TRBV15 with TRBJ2-3, with TRBD2 matching 9 bases. The trim removed 1 base at V and 2 bases at J, leaving 4 bases unmatched. Germline V gene data show CDR1 as LNHNV and CDR2 as YYDKDF (reference sequence). The CDR3 is 16 residues long. The CDR3: CATSRGSGGTTDTQYF. Written as DNA, the CDR3 is TGTGCCACCAGCAGAGGGAGCGGGGGGACCACAGATACGCAGTATTTT.

This chain uses TRBV28 with TRBJ1-5; D perhaps matches TRBD1 (5 bases). This CDR3 has 16 residues. Germline CDR1 reads MDHEN; CDR2 reads SYDVKM. Trimming took 6 bases from V and 1 from J, leaving 16 bases between them. CDR3 protein: CASRAVGGVSNQPQHF. DNA for the CDR3: TGTGCCAGCAGAGCCGTCGGGGGTGTGAGCAATCAGCCCCAGCATTTT.

The genes are TRBV6-6 and TRBJ1-1, with a weak D call TRBD1 (5 bases). Germline V CDR1 and CDR2: MNHNY, SVGAGI (reference sequence). The CDR3 is 14 amino acids. V was pared by 0 bases and J by 1 base, with 6 bases between. The CDR3 sequence: CASSYSGGNTEAFF. In DNA, the CDR3 is TGTGCCAGCAGTTACTCGGGGGGGAACACTGAAGCTTTCTTT.